These 25 T cell receptor beta chains originate from one sample sequenced in a study of T-cell memory formation after mild COVID-19. Each CDR3 protein is one row after TCRdb ran MiXCR on the 5' RACE reads. The table includes more than 350,000 distinct CDR3 sequences, roughly 15% detected once. Source material: PBMCs or a T cell subset sorted from them (not recorded which). The receptors shown here come from a man between 18 and 35 years old who had mild COVID-19 (a few samples of this study predate the infection). Cell type and time point are not known.

This clonotype has just a few counts. V usage is TRBV29-1 and J usage is TRBJ2-3; 7 nucleotides line up with TRBD1. The CDR3 is 14 amino acids. Germline V gene sequence: CDR1 SQVTM, CDR2 ANQGSEA. The V gene end was trimmed by 6 bases and the J gene end by 0 bases; junction bases not matched to a gene: 6. CDR3 in DNA: TGCAGCGTCGGACAGGTTGTAAGCACAGATACGCAGTATTTT. It translates to CSVGQVVSTDTQYF.

In its sample, this clonotype was seen a few times. The chain has TRBV7-9 and TRBJ2-7; D call uncertain. V was cut by 1 base and J by 0 bases, with 13 bases left in between. Germline V gene sequence: CDR1 SEHNR, CDR2 FQNEAQ (reference sequence). The CDR3 length is 16 residues. The CDR3, as DNA: TGTGCCAGCAGCTTAGACCCCTTCCACCCCTCCTACGAGCAGTACGTC. Amino acid sequence: CASSLDPFHPSYEQYV.

V is TRBV29-1 and J is TRBJ1-4, with D possibly being TRBD1 (6 bases). CDR3 size: 13 residues. The V gene lost 7 bases and the J gene lost 4 bases, with 13 bases spanning the gap. Looked up from germline, CDR1 is SQVTM and CDR2 is ANQGSEA. This chain's CDR3 is CSGGGRFNEKLFF. The CDR3 DNA follows: TGCAGCGGGGGGGGGCGGTTTAATGAAAAACTGTTTTTT. The variable domain in full, with the rest retrieved from reference TRBV29-1 and TRBJ1-4, is SAVISQKPSRDICQRGTSLTIQCQVDSQVTMMFWYRQQPGQSLTLIATANQGSEATYESGFVIDKFPISRPNLTFSTLTVSNMSPEDSSIYLCSGGGRFNEKLFFGSGTQLSVL.

V gene TRBV7-2 combines with J gene TRBJ2-6; 7 bases fit TRBD1. The germline V gene has CDR1 SGHTA and CDR2 FQGNSA. V was clipped by 3 bases and J by 4 bases; unmatched bases: 9. The CDR3 has 17 residues. This CDR3 reads CASSLRTGQWGANVLTF. CDR3 bases: TGTGCCAGCAGCTTGCGGACAGGTCAATGGGGGGCCAACGTCCTGACTTTC.

The V call is TRBV7-2, the J call TRBJ2-3; no clear D gene. V was cut by 2 bases and J by 3 bases, with 15 bases left in between. The germline V gene encodes CDR1 SGHTA and CDR2 FQGNSA. This CDR3 region has 16 residues. CDR3 DNA sequence: TGTGCCAGCAGCTTATCATCGTCCGCCGGAACAGATACGCAGTATTTT. This sequence encodes CASSLSSSAGTDTQYF.

This clonotype was counted a few times. The rearrangement joins TRBV10-3 to TRBJ2-6; D uncertain. V lost 0 bases and J lost 4, with 4 bases in between. Germline-derived CDR1 and CDR2 are ENHRY and SYGVKD. The CDR3 contains 14 residues. The CDR3 coding sequence is TGTGCCATCAGTGAGTCGTGGGGGGCCAACGTCCTGACTTTC. Amino acid sequence: CAISESWGANVLTF.

This clonotype was observed a few times. The V and J genes are TRBV12-3 or TRBV12-4 and TRBJ1-1; 11 bases map to TRBD1. Germline trimming cut 6 bases from V and 4 bases from J; bases unmatched to any gene: 7. The CDR3 runs 15 residues. CDR3 sequence reads: CASSYGQGAGTEAFF. The DNA for the CDR3 is TGTGCCAGCAGCTACGGACAGGGGGCAGGCACTGAAGCTTTCTTT.

This clonotype was counted a few times. The chain couples TRBV4-2 to TRBJ1-6; D not resolved. This CDR3 has 16 amino acids. V lost 3 bases and J 4 bases, leaving 13 bases between the germline ends. Per germline, CDR1 LGHNA and CDR2 YNFKEQ. CDR3 loop: CASSQGAGEYNSPLHF. CDR3 coding DNA: TGTGCCAGCAGCCAGGGAGCCGGAGAATATAATTCACCCCTCCACTTT.

The chain employs TRBV25-1 and TRBJ1-1, with D possibly TRBD1 on 6 matching bases. The V and J ends lost 3 bases and 4 bases respectively, with 15 bases between them. CDR1 is MGHDK and CDR2 is SYGVNS in the germline V gene. This CDR3 has 15 residues. DNA of the CDR3: TGTGCCAGCAGTGACGGGGGCCCTCGGGGCACTGAAGCTTTCTTT. Translated, it gives CASSDGGPRGTEAFF.

The V gene is TRBV4-1, the J gene TRBJ2-7; D remains unclear. This CDR3 region has 16 residues. CDR1 is MGHRA and CDR2 is YSYEKL in the germline V gene. Trimming cost V 0 bases and J 0 bases, with 12 bases left between them. CDR3 nucleotide sequence: TGCGCCAGCAGCCAAGATCTGGAGAATTACTCCTACGAGCAGTACTTC. Encoded protein: CASSQDLENYSYEQYF.

This clonotype was seen a few times. V usage is TRBV7-8 and J usage is TRBJ2-7; D is undetermined. V shed 1 base and J shed 9 bases, with 13 bases lying between them. The CDR3 is 13 residues long. Germline CDR1 and CDR2: SGHVS and FQNEAQ. CDR3 coding DNA: TGTGCCAGCAGCTTAGAGGGCGGTCAAAGGCAGTACGTC. Protein product: CASSLEGGQRQYV.

The table lists this clonotype with a few counts. The chain employs TRBV6-6 and TRBJ2-2; D might be TRBD1 or TRBD2, each matching 5 bases. V shed 5 bases and J shed 5 bases, with 15 bases lying between them. Germline CDR1 is MNHNY and CDR2 is SVGAGI (reference sequence). CDR3 length: 15 residues. DNA for the CDR3: TGTGCCAGCAGTACGTCCCCGAGGGGAACCGGGGAGCTGTTTTTT. It is translated as CASSTSPRGTGELFF.

Only a few counts were recorded for this clonotype. This chain uses TRBV4-1 with TRBJ2-7, with TRBD1 as a possible D gene (7 bases). This CDR3 is built from 14 residues. Germline lookup yields CDR1 MGHRA and CDR2 YSYEKL. Trimming shortened V by 0 bases and J by 4 bases, and 10 bases separated the two germline ends. CDR3 DNA: TGCGCCAGCAGCCAAGAACAGGGGAGGTACGAGCAGTACTTC. Its translation is CASSQEQGRYEQYF.

This clonotype was found a few times. CDR3 sequence reads: CASSQTGTGHGNEQFF. In nucleotides, the CDR3 is TGTGCCAGCAGCCAGACCGGGACAGGTCACGGGAATGAGCAGTTCTTC. The gene calls are TRBV7-2 and TRBJ2-1; 8 nucleotides match TRBD1. The CDR3 is made up of 16 amino acids. Germline CDR1 reads SGHTA; CDR2 reads FQGNSA. The trim removed 5 bases at V and 7 bases at J, leaving 13 bases unmatched.

This clonotype showed up just a few times. V and J are TRBV24-1 and TRBJ2-5, with 11 nucleotides matching TRBD2. Looked up from germline, CDR1 is KGHDR and CDR2 is SFDVKD. Trimming took 10 bases from V and 7 from J; bases not matched to a gene: 10. This CDR3 has 14 amino acids. In DNA, the CDR3 is TGTGCCACAGCTAGCGGGGGGTCCTCGGGGACCCAGTACTTC. This sequence encodes CATASGGSSGTQYF.

The rearrangement uses TRBV20-1 and TRBJ2-7; 7 positions agree with TRBD1. V lost 3 bases, J lost 7 bases, and 9 bases stayed unmatched. Germline V gene lookup returns CDR1 DFQATT and CDR2 SNEGSKA (reference sequence). This CDR3 contains 13 residues. The CDR3 loop reads CSASGTAYMEQYV. The CDR3 bases are TGCAGTGCTAGCGGGACAGCCTACATGGAGCAGTACGTC.

This clonotype turned up a few times. The CDR3 coding sequence is TGTGCCAGCAGTGAGTTTCTTGGGCTTAATCAGCCCCAGCATTTT. This encodes CASSEFLGLNQPQHF. This chain uses TRBV7-2 with TRBJ1-5; no definite D call. The CDR3 loop spans 15 amino acids. The ends were cut back, 6 bases at V and 4 bases at J, with 16 bases in the middle. Germline lookup yields CDR1 SGHTA and CDR2 FQGNSA.

The V call is TRBV7-3, the J call TRBJ2-3; either TRBD1 or TRBD2 may supply D (5 bases each). The V gene lost 4 bases and the J gene lost 2 bases, with 7 bases spanning the gap. The CDR3 runs 13 residues. In germline, CDR1 is SGHTA, CDR2 FQGTGA. The CDR3 DNA is TGTGCCAGCAGCTGGGGGACCACAGATACGCAGTATTTT. This codes for CASSWGTTDTQYF.

This clonotype was picked up a small number of times. The rearrangement joins TRBV7-6 to TRBJ2-3, with TRBD1 identical over 7 bases. V was pared by 5 bases and J by 8 bases, with 19 bases of the junction left unmatched. This CDR3 region has 17 residues. Per germline, CDR1 SGHVS and CDR2 FNYEAQ. The CDR3 DNA reads as TGTGCCAGCAGCAGCGGACGCCCCGGGACAGTCCTGGGTACGCAGTATTTT. This gives the protein CASSSGRPGTVLGTQYF.

The rearrangement uses TRBV11-2 and TRBJ2-3; 7 nucleotides align to TRBD2. V trimming: 5 bases; J trimming: 4 bases; junction bases outside the gene matches: 12. Looked up from germline, CDR1 is SGHAT and CDR2 is FQNNGV. The CDR3 spans 16 residues. The CDR3 DNA reads as TGTGCCAGCAGCCACCAACTAGCGCTCTTAGCAGATACGCAGTATTTT. Translating it yields CASSHQLALLADTQYF.

This clonotype was observed a handful of times. The CDR3 loop is CASRPSGGINNEQFF. In nucleotides, the CDR3 is TGTGCCAGCAGGCCTTCAGGGGGCATCAACAATGAGCAGTTCTTC. The chain joins TRBV7-9 to TRBJ2-1; 8 bases fit TRBD1. After removal of 6 bases from V and 5 bases from J, the junction contained 9 bases not matched to a gene. Germline V gives CDR1 SEHNR, CDR2 FQNEAQ (reference sequence). This CDR3 contains 15 residues.

This chain links TRBV11-2 with TRBJ1-1, with D maybe TRBD1 (6 bases). V was trimmed by 2 bases and J by 6 bases, leaving 13 bases between them. The CDR3 contains 14 residues. Germline CDR1 is SGHAT and CDR2 is FQNNGV. CDR3 nucleotide sequence: TGTGCCAGCAGCTTACAGGGGTCGGGGGCTGAAGCTTTCTTT. It yields the protein CASSLQGSGAEAFF.

The chain joins TRBV18 to TRBJ1-1; 10 bases map to TRBD1. Trimming at V came to 6 bases and at J to 1 base, leaving 8 bases not matched to a gene. Germline V gene sequence: CDR1 KGHSH, CDR2 LQKENI. The CDR3 runs to 16 residues. The CDR3 sequence: CASSPRQGAWNTEAFF. The CDR3 bases are TGTGCCAGCTCTCCGAGACAGGGGGCCTGGAACACTGAAGCTTTCTTT.

The chain is built from TRBV6-2 or TRBV6-3 and TRBJ2-7; 11 bases align to TRBD2. V lost 1 base and J lost 6; bases outside the gene matches: 5. This CDR3 is 15 amino acids long. Looked up from germline, CDR1 is MNHEY and CDR2 is SVGEGT. CDR3 in amino acids: CASSYLSSGGLEQYF. In DNA form, the CDR3 reads TGTGCCAGCAGTTACTTGTCTAGCGGGGGGCTCGAGCAGTACTTC.

Ten or more counts support this clonotype. The chain joins TRBV23-1 to TRBJ2-2, with D perhaps TRBD1 (5 bases). TRBV23-1 carries the ORF label, with uncertain function. V lost 0 bases to trimming and J lost 4 bases, with 12 bases between them. This CDR3 comprises 16 residues. The CDR3 sequence is CASSQSAGPGTGELFF. Here the CDR3 DNA reads TGCGCCAGCAGTCAATCGGCAGGGCCGGGCACCGGGGAGCTGTTTTTT.